The 21 T cell receptor beta chains in this list originate from one sample, sequenced in a study of patients and donors after allogeneic stem cell transplantation (TCRdb year 2020). To prepare the library, RT-PCR was applied. The run used a NextSeq 550. TCRdb passed the public sequencing reads through fastp at Q25 and MiXCR, retaining productive beta sequences. Rows merge per CDR3 protein into single entries with the most common DNA and genes. The sample records approximately 220,000 distinct CDR3 sequences, roughly 38% of which are singletons. The ten top clones hold approximately 10% of the sample. Sequencing input: blood, either unsorted or a sorted T cell fraction (not recorded which). These receptors were taken from a human donor who was either an allogeneic HSCT recipient or a stem cell or donor lymphocyte infusion donor (not recorded which). It is not recorded whose cells these are; they may come from a transplant donor.

This clonotype has more than one count but fewer than ten. DNA for the CDR3: TGTGCCAGCAGCTTCGGTGGACAGCGAGACTATGGCTACACCTTC. Translation gives CASSFGGQRDYGYTF. V and J are TRBV7-2 and TRBJ1-2; weak D call: TRBD1 (6 bases). The CDR3 extends over 15 amino acids. V lost 3 bases to trimming and J lost 3 bases, with 14 bases between them. Germline CDR1 is SGHTA and CDR2 is FQGNSA.

This chain connects TRBV20-1 to TRBJ2-2, with 9 bases lining up with TRBD1. Per germline, CDR1 DFQATT and CDR2 SNEGSKA (reference sequence). V lost 3 bases and J lost 4; bases outside the gene matches: 6. The CDR3 spans 15 residues. CDR3 DNA sequence: TGCAGTGCTAGCTCCGGGACAGGGAGCACCGGGGAGCTGTTTTTT. Protein product: CSASSGTGSTGELFF.

The V call is TRBV28, the J call TRBJ2-7; 8 bases are a match to TRBD2. The CDR3 consists of 14 residues. The V and J ends lost 5 bases and 3 bases, in that order; junction bases with no gene match: 6. From germline, CDR1 is MDHEN and CDR2 SYDVKM. The CDR3 spells CASSRTGGNYEQYF. The CDR3 DNA is TGTGCCAGCAGTCGAACGGGGGGGAACTACGAGCAGTACTTC.

In its sample, this clonotype was seen a few times. V usage is TRBV2 and J usage is TRBJ2-5, with D unclear. The germline V and J ends were trimmed by 8 bases and 3 bases, with 13 bases remaining between them. CDR1 and CDR2 from the germline V gene are SNHLY and FYNNEI. There are 13 residues in the CDR3. This CDR3 reads CASSPPREETQYF. The CDR3 nucleotides read TGTGCCAGCTCGCCCCCGCGAGAAGAGACCCAGTACTTC.

The chain recombines TRBV5-1 with TRBJ1-2; 7 bases agree with TRBD1. Trimming removed 0 bases from V and 5 bases from J; junction bases left unmatched: 10. Germline V lookup: CDR1 SGHRS, CDR2 YFSETQ. This CDR3 region has 16 residues. The CDR3 DNA reads as TGCGCCAGCAGCTTGGAAGGGGGCGCCCCGGTTTATGGCTACACCTTC. Translation gives CASSLEGGAPVYGYTF.

V and J are TRBV4-2 and TRBJ2-1; no reliable D call. The CDR3 has 14 amino acids. The V gene's germline CDR1 is LGHNA and CDR2 YNFKEQ. V lost 6 bases and J 2 bases, leaving 11 bases between the germline ends. This CDR3 reads CASSLWGTYNEQFF. CDR3 in DNA: TGTGCCAGCAGTCTTTGGGGAACCTACAATGAGCAGTTCTTC.

This clonotype showed up just a few times. The rearrangement links TRBV7-2 to TRBJ1-2; D is unclear. CDR1 and CDR2 (germline): SGHTA, FQGNSA. The CDR3 extends over 13 amino acids. V was trimmed by 1 base and J by 6 bases, leaving 9 bases between them. The CDR3 nucleotides read TGTGCCAGCAGCTTAGTATCGGGTGATGGCTACACCTTC. Translated, it gives CASSLVSGDGYTF.

The CDR3 sequence: CASSLTHTEAFF. The CDR3 DNA follows: TGTGCCAGCAGTTTAACCCACACTGAAGCTTTCTTT. The chain links TRBV28 to TRBJ1-1; D is uncertain. V shed 2 bases and J shed 3 bases, with 4 bases lying between them. The CDR3 is 12 residues long. Germline CDR1 and CDR2: MDHEN and SYDVKM.

This clonotype was counted a few times. The genes are TRBV28 and TRBJ1-6; 7 positions agree with TRBD1. Germline CDR1 reads MDHEN; CDR2 reads SYDVKM. Germline trimming cut 6 bases from V and 13 bases from J; bases unmatched to any gene: 12. CDR3 length: 14 residues. Written as DNA, the CDR3 is TGTGCCAGCAGACCCGGGACAGAGCTTCCTCCCCTCCACTTT. Encoded protein: CASRPGTELPPLHF.

This chain uses TRBV4-3 with TRBJ2-7; no definite D call. V gave up 0 bases and J gave up 0 bases, with 15 bases separating them. This CDR3 contains 17 residues. The germline CDR1 and CDR2 sequences are LGHNA and YSLEER. CDR3 sequence (DNA): TGCGCCAGCAGCCAAGATCCGCCGGGCCCGAGCTCCTACGAGCAGTACTTC. This encodes CASSQDPPGPSSYEQYF.

The chain uses TRBV20-1 and TRBJ1-2, with D uncertain. V gave up 6 bases and J gave up 4 bases, with 15 bases separating them. The CDR3 runs 13 residues. In germline, CDR1 is DFQATT, CDR2 SNEGSKA (reference sequence). CDR3 DNA: TGCAGTGCCAGCTCCCGGGTGGGCTATGGCTACACCTTC. Protein: CSASSRVGYGYTF.

This clonotype was seen a few times. The chain carries TRBV4-1 and TRBJ1-6; no clear D. Trimming left V 0 bases short and J 0 bases short, with 9 bases between. Germline V gene data show CDR1 as MGHRA and CDR2 as YSYEKL. The CDR3 loop spans 17 amino acids. The CDR3 reads CASSQDVSGSYNSPLHF. The CDR3 DNA is TGCGCCAGCAGCCAAGATGTATCAGGCTCCTATAATTCACCCCTCCACTTT.

The sample holds one count of this clonotype. V is TRBV28 and J is TRBJ1-2; TRBD1 aligns across 7 bases. This CDR3 is 13 amino acids long. The trim removed 8 bases at V and 8 bases at J, leaving 11 bases unmatched. The germline V gene has CDR1 MDHEN and CDR2 SYDVKM. The chain's CDR3 is CASSTGRTRGYTF. The CDR3 nucleotides read TGTGCCAGCTCGACAGGGAGGACCCGAGGCTACACCTTC.

The V gene is TRBV7-2, the J gene TRBJ2-4; D may be TRBD1 (6 bases). Germline V CDR1 and CDR2: SGHTA, FQGNSA. V shed 1 base and J shed 8 bases, with 12 bases lying between them. The CDR3 is 14 residues long. CDR3 DNA sequence: TGTGCCAGCAGCTTAGGGGCAGGGGCGGACATTCAGTACTTC. Protein product: CASSLGAGADIQYF. Combining the CDR3 with reference TRBV7-2 and TRBJ2-4 gives the whole variable domain GAGVSQSPSNKVTEKGKDVELRCDPISGHTALYWYRQSLGQGLEFLIYFQGNSAPDKSGLPSDRFSAERTGGSVSTLTIQRTQQEDSAVYLCASSLGAGADIQYFGAGTRLSVL.

This clonotype was found a few times. The chain combines TRBV20-1 with TRBJ2-3, with TRBD2 matching over 11 bases. Germline assignment: CDR1 DFQATT and CDR2 SNEGSKA (reference sequence). J gave up 4 bases and V 0 bases, and 0 bases lay outside the gene matches. The CDR3 length is 14 residues. CDR3 loop: CSARDSGGADTQYF. The CDR3 coding sequence is TGCAGTGCTAGAGATAGCGGGGGGGCAGATACGCAGTATTTT.

This sequence joins TRBV5-1 and TRBJ1-2, with TRBD1 matching over 8 bases. CDR1 SGHRS and CDR2 YFSETQ come from the germline V gene. With 3 bases clipped from V and 8 bases from J, the junction kept 18 bases outside the gene matches. CDR3 length equals 17 residues. The DNA of the CDR3 is TGCGCCAGCAGCTCGGAAAGGACAGGGAGGAAAGGTGGAGGCTACACCTTC. This codes for CASSSERTGRKGGGYTF.

The chain is built from TRBV28 and TRBJ2-3; 12 bases fit TRBD2. V was pared by 4 bases and J by 7 bases, with 12 bases of the junction left unmatched. CDR3 length: 17 residues. Per germline, CDR1 MDHEN and CDR2 SYDVKM. CDR3 sequence: CASSSPALAGGRNTQYF. The CDR3, as DNA: TGTGCCAGCAGTTCCCCCGCTCTAGCGGGGGGGCGGAATACGCAGTATTTT.

The chain is built from TRBV3-1 and TRBJ2-1; D possibly corresponds to TRBD1 (5 bases). Germline V CDR1 and CDR2: LGHDT, YNNKEL (reference sequence). The V and J ends lost 4 bases and 10 bases respectively, with 11 bases between them. The CDR3 loop spans 12 amino acids. In nucleotides, the CDR3 is TGTGCCAGCAGCCCCCAGGGCATCGAGCAGTTCTTC. Protein sequence: CASSPQGIEQFF.

The J gene is TRBJ1-2, the V gene TRBV20-1, with a weak D call TRBD1 (6 bases). Trimming took 3 bases from V and 4 from J, leaving 18 bases between them. Germline loops: CDR1 DFQATT, CDR2 SNEGSKA (reference sequence). This CDR3 spans 15 amino acids. The CDR3 loop is CSASPDSRGAYGYTF. In DNA, the CDR3 is TGCAGTGCTAGTCCCGATTCCAGGGGAGCCTATGGCTACACCTTC.

The chain has TRBV10-3 and TRBJ2-1; TRBD2 matches 8 bases. From germline, CDR1 is ENHRY and CDR2 SYGVKD. This CDR3 region has 16 residues. The trim removed 7 bases at V and 3 bases at J, leaving 11 bases unmatched. The CDR3 coding sequence is TGTGCCATCAAGCTTTCGGCGGGGGGTAGCTACAATGAGCAGTTCTTC. This sequence encodes CAIKLSAGGSYNEQFF.

CDR3 sequence reads: CASNAPGLGREAFF. The CDR3 coding sequence is TGTGCCAGCAACGCACCCGGACTGGGGAGAGAAGCTTTCTTT. V and J are TRBV6-1 and TRBJ1-1; D remains unclear. The V end lost 7 bases, the J end lost 8 bases, and 20 bases lay between the germline ends. CDR3 length equals 14 residues. The germline gives CDR1 MNHNS, CDR2 SASEGT.